The 22 T cell receptor beta chains given below trace back to one sample, sequenced in a study of T cell repertoires in cytomegalovirus infection. TCRdb re-analysed the reads in MiXCR, keeping a single row per CDR3 protein. This sample has some 940,000 distinct CDR3 sequences; approximately 30% occur once, and the top ten carry 10% to 15%. No antigen has been assigned to these receptors. The sequenced sample was cultured CD8+ T cells from PBMCs, obtained from culture after CMV antigen stimulation. The source of these receptors is a human donor in good health (CMV status not recorded). Some clones in this sample may be carry-over from other donors' samples.

This sequence joins TRBV19 and TRBJ1-1; maybe TRBD1 (5 bases). This CDR3 has 13 amino acids. V dropped 7 bases and J dropped 6 bases, with 15 bases sitting between them. Germline V gene data show CDR1 as LNHDA and CDR2 as SQIVND (reference sequence). The CDR3 DNA follows: TGTGCCAGTATGGCCTCCGGGACGCCTGAAGCTTTCTTT. It translates to CASMASGTPEAFF.

This rearrangement joins TRBV6-2 or TRBV6-3 to TRBJ2-2, with 9 bases that match TRBD2. V dropped 5 bases and J dropped 8; count of bases not matched to a gene: 12. CDR1 is MNHEY, CDR2 SVGEGT, per germline. The CDR3 runs to 16 residues. In DNA form, the CDR3 reads TGTGCCAGCAGTGCGACTAGCGGATTTGGAATGGGGGAGCTGTTTTTT. Protein product: CASSATSGFGMGELFF.

This clonotype has a count of ten or more. The rearrangement uses TRBV7-8 and TRBJ2-2, with D uncertain. Germline V gene sequence: CDR1 SGHVS, CDR2 FQNEAQ. The CDR3 contains 13 residues. V lost 6 bases, J lost 4 bases, and 9 bases lay in between. The CDR3, as DNA: TGTGCCAGCAGGTCGGGCCTCACCGGGGAGCTGTTTTTT. Translated: CASRSGLTGELFF. Full variable domain (remainder filled in from reference TRBV7-8 and TRBJ2-2): GAGVSQSPRYKVAKRGQDVALRCDPISGHVSLFWYQQALGQGPEFLTYFQNEAQLDKSGLPSDRFFAERPEGSVSTLKIQRTQQEDSAVYLCASRSGLTGELFFGEGSRLTVL.

In its sample, this clonotype was seen a few times. The rearrangement uses TRBV6-2 or TRBV6-3 and TRBJ1-1; D uncertain. Germline V lookup: CDR1 MNHEY, CDR2 SVGEGT. This CDR3 has 12 residues. The germline V and J ends were trimmed by 10 bases and 7 bases, with 16 bases remaining between them. CDR3: CATRGYTNEAFF. CDR3 bases: TGTGCCACCCGAGGGTACACCAATGAAGCTTTCTTT.

The chain couples TRBV28 to TRBJ2-1; D possibly corresponds to TRBD1 (6 bases). V shed 5 bases and J shed 11 bases, with 7 bases lying between them. CDR3 size: 10 residues. Germline V lookup: CDR1 MDHEN, CDR2 SYDVKM. The CDR3 reads CASSGGQQFF. CDR3 coding DNA: TGTGCCAGCAGTGGGGGCCAGCAGTTCTTC.

The table lists this clonotype with many counts. The chain has TRBV7-2 and TRBJ2-2, with 10 bases fitting TRBD2. Germline CDR1 SGHTA, CDR2 FQGNSA. The CDR3 runs 19 residues. Trimming removed 4 bases from V and 2 bases from J; junction bases left unmatched: 13. The CDR3 sequence is CASSSLWRAGGVNTGELFF. CDR3 DNA: TGTGCCAGCAGCTCCCTGTGGCGAGCGGGGGGGGTAAACACCGGGGAGCTGTTTTTT. Full variable domain (remainder filled in from reference TRBV7-2 and TRBJ2-2): GAGVSQSPSNKVTEKGKDVELRCDPISGHTALYWYRQSLGQGLEFLIYFQGNSAPDKSGLPSDRFSAERTGGSVSTLTIQRTQQEDSAVYLCASSSLWRAGGVNTGELFFGEGSRLTVL.

The chain is built from TRBV6-6 and TRBJ1-1; possible D gene TRBD1, 5 bases. V was clipped by 5 bases and J by 7 bases, with 14 bases between them. This CDR3 has 13 amino acids. From germline, CDR1 is MNHNY and CDR2 SVGAGI (reference sequence). The chain's CDR3 is CASSTAGLVEAFF. The CDR3 DNA is TGTGCCAGCAGTACCGCAGGGTTGGTTGAAGCTTTCTTT.

This clonotype appeared a few times. The V and J genes are TRBV29-1 and TRBJ2-1; unclear D gene. Trimming took 4 bases from V and 3 from J, leaving 10 bases between them. CDR1 and CDR2 (germline): SQVTM, ANQGSEA. The CDR3 spans 13 residues. CDR3 coding DNA: TGCAGCGTTGTCCCAGGAGACTACAATGAGCAGTTCTTC. Protein sequence: CSVVPGDYNEQFF.

The rearrangement joins TRBV7-9 to TRBJ1-5; the match to TRBD1 covers 7 bases. Germline values: CDR1 SEHNR, CDR2 FQNEAQ (reference sequence). The J segment lost 2 bases and the V segment lost 5 bases, leaving 12 bases of the junction unmatched. The CDR3 length is 17 residues. In nucleotides, the CDR3 is TGTGCCAGCAGCCACCCAAGTAACAGGGGAGGCAATCAGCCCCAGCATTTT. Translation: CASSHPSNRGGNQPQHF.

This clonotype was recorded a few times. Here the CDR3 DNA reads TGTGCCATCAAGGACAGGGGGATTAGCAATCAGCCCCAGCATTTT. Protein product: CAIKDRGISNQPQHF. This chain uses TRBV2 with TRBJ1-5, with 10 bases aligning to TRBD1. The trim removed 10 bases at V and 0 bases at J, leaving 6 bases unmatched. This CDR3 spans 15 amino acids. The V gene's germline CDR1 is SNHLY and CDR2 FYNNEI.

The V gene is TRBV6-2 or TRBV6-3, the J gene TRBJ2-1; 8 bases agree with TRBD1. V shed 5 bases and J 7 bases; nucleotides not matched to a gene: 7. This CDR3 contains 14 residues. CDR1 MNHEY and CDR2 SVGEGT come from the germline V gene. CDR3 amino acids: CASSHIDRGNEQFF. Here the CDR3 DNA reads TGTGCCAGCAGTCACATCGACAGGGGAAATGAGCAGTTCTTC.

The rearrangement uses TRBV3-1 and TRBJ2-1, with 9 bases that match TRBD2. This CDR3 region has 14 residues. The junction had 8 bases not matched to a gene; V was cut back by 4 bases and J by 10 bases. Per the germline V gene, CDR1 is LGHDT and CDR2 is YNNKEL (reference sequence). CDR3 coding DNA: TGTGCCAGCAGCCTAGGCGGGGGGGACTGGGAGCAGTTCTTC. Translation: CASSLGGGDWEQFF.

This clonotype showed up just once. The chain couples TRBV2 to TRBJ1-1; D gene unclear. CDR1 and CDR2 from the germline V gene are SNHLY and FYNNEI. V was cut by 6 bases and J by 6 bases, with 11 bases left in between. The CDR3 length is 12 residues. This CDR3 reads CASRGHNPEAFF. The DNA of the CDR3 is TGTGCCAGCAGAGGGCATAACCCTGAAGCTTTCTTT.

This clonotype was detected ten times or more. The chain has TRBV12-3 or TRBV12-4 and TRBJ2-7; 12 positions agree with TRBD1. The CDR3 is 16 amino acids. The ends lost 6 bases at V and 4 bases at J; junction bases unmatched: 10. The CDR3 sequence: CASRPEGQGARYEQYF. The CDR3 coding sequence is TGTGCCAGCAGGCCAGAGGGACAGGGGGCCAGATACGAGCAGTACTTC.

The sample holds a few counts of this clonotype. This chain uses TRBV7-6 with TRBJ2-2, with 14 bases that match TRBD2. From germline, CDR1 is SGHVS and CDR2 FNYEAQ. Losses at the gene ends were 5 bases for V and 7 bases for J; bases not matched to a gene: 6. The CDR3 contains 16 residues. In DNA, the CDR3 is TGTGCCAGCAGCCCAGGACTAGCGGGGGGAGGCGGGGAGCTGTTTTTT. This sequence encodes CASSPGLAGGGGELFF.

This clonotype was seen a handful of times. The chain recombines TRBV12-3 or TRBV12-4 with TRBJ1-2; no clear D. This CDR3 spans 15 amino acids. V lost 7 bases to trimming and J lost 7 bases, with 22 bases between them. As DNA, the CDR3 is TGTGCCAGCACTCCGGGAAGGCCGACGATATTTGGCTACACCTTC. Its protein is CASTPGRPTIFGYTF.

This clonotype showed up many times. For the CDR3, the DNA is TGTGCCAGCAGCTTAGTCCCAGCGGGGGGGCGAAATGAGCAGTTCTTC. This translates into CASSLVPAGGRNEQFF. The gene calls are TRBV7-2 and TRBJ2-1; 10 bases are a match to TRBD2. The length of the CDR3 is 16 residues. Trimming took 1 base from V and 7 from J; bases not matched to a gene: 7. The germline CDR1 and CDR2 sequences are SGHTA and FQGNSA.

The V and J genes are TRBV29-1 and TRBJ1-1; 7 bases line up with TRBD1. V lost 7 bases, J lost 3 bases, and 8 bases stayed unmatched. The germline CDR1 and CDR2 sequences are SQVTM and ANQGSEA. The CDR3 contains 13 residues. The CDR3 region is CSAETGYDTEAFF. CDR3 nucleotides: TGCAGCGCCGAGACAGGGTATGACACTGAAGCTTTCTTT.

The genes are TRBV5-6 and TRBJ2-7; 7 bases are a match to TRBD2. Trimming took 6 bases from V and 0 from J; bases not matched to a gene: 3. Germline-derived CDR1 and CDR2 are SGHDT and YYEEEE. This CDR3 has 13 residues. The CDR3 is CASTWGGSYEQYF. As DNA, the CDR3 is TGTGCCAGCACCTGGGGGGGCTCCTACGAGCAGTACTTC. The whole variable domain, filled in from reference TRBV5-6 and TRBJ2-7, reads DAGVTQSPTHLIKTRGQQVTLRCSPKSGHDTVSWYQQALGQGPQFIFQYYEEEERQRGNFPDRFSGHQFPNYSSELNVNALLLGDSALYLCASTWGGSYEQYFGPGTRLTVT.

The chain links TRBV7-9 to TRBJ1-1; D may be TRBD1 (5 bases). The germline CDR1 and CDR2 sequences are SEHNR and FQNEAQ (reference sequence). This CDR3 spans 13 amino acids. Trimming removed 5 bases from V and 11 bases from J, with 18 bases in between. The CDR3 sequence: CASSRFQGADAFF. CDR3 bases: TGTGCCAGCAGCCGGTTCCAGGGTGCGGATGCTTTCTTT.

The chain employs TRBV6-6 and TRBJ2-1, with 7 nucleotides matching TRBD1. The CDR3 extends over 14 amino acids. Germline loops: CDR1 MNHNY, CDR2 SVGAGI (reference sequence). The V gene end was trimmed by 0 bases and the J gene end by 7 bases; junction bases not matched to a gene: 3. DNA for the CDR3: TGTGCCAGCAGTTACTCCAGGGGGAATAATGAGCAGTTCTTC. It translates to CASSYSRGNNEQFF.

The chain uses TRBV7-4 and TRBJ2-7; TRBD1 matches 7 bases. With V trimmed by 5 bases and J by 3 bases, 4 bases remained unmatched. The CDR3 is made up of 13 amino acids. CDR1 SGHVT and CDR2 SQSDAQ come from the germline V gene. CDR3 loop: CASSNRGYYEQYV. The CDR3 DNA reads TGTGCCAGCAGCAACAGGGGTTACTACGAGCAGTACGTC.